This is a list of T cell receptor beta chains from one sample in a study of CD8 T cells in ankylosing spondylitis. TCRdb ran MiXCR on the 5' RACE reads and lists one entry per CDR3 protein. The sample has about 220,000 distinct CDR3 sequences; approximately 7.3% are singletons. Sequencing was done on a sample of blood, either unsorted or a sorted T cell fraction (not recorded which). Receptor source: a male donor with ankylosing spondylitis. The CDR3 runs from the conserved cysteine through the conserved F or W.

j_call: TRBJ2-5
v_call: TRBV27
cdr3_aa: CASSLIGIRGETQYF

j_call: TRBJ2-2
v_call: TRBV12-3/TRBV12-4
cdr3_aa: CASRFTSLTRGKSNTGELFF

j_call: TRBJ2-3
v_call: TRBV20-1
cdr3_aa: CSATVGTSPGLDTQYF

j_call: TRBJ1-2
v_call: TRBV3-1
cdr3_aa: CASSPFDRNGYTF

j_call: TRBJ2-3
v_call: TRBV7-9
cdr3_aa: CASRSTLSDTQYF

j_call: TRBJ2-7
v_call: TRBV9
cdr3_aa: CASSEGPYYEQYF

j_call: TRBJ2-5
v_call: TRBV7-9
cdr3_aa: CASSLAPALAAETQYF

j_call: TRBJ2-3
v_call: TRBV6-1
cdr3_aa: CASKATGGETDTQYF

j_call: TRBJ1-1
v_call: TRBV6-2/TRBV6-3
cdr3_aa: CASSLRRGKGTEAFF

j_call: TRBJ1-5
v_call: TRBV27
cdr3_aa: CASSLSGSSNQPQHF

j_call: TRBJ1-5
v_call: TRBV12-3/TRBV12-4
cdr3_aa: CASSLALSQPQHF

j_call: TRBJ2-2
v_call: TRBV27
cdr3_aa: CASSLIGSPGELFF

j_call: TRBJ2-7
v_call: TRBV20-1
cdr3_aa: CSARDGQGASYEQYF

j_call: TRBJ2-1
v_call: TRBV7-6
cdr3_aa: CASSFIQGARVNNEQFF

j_call: TRBJ2-7
v_call: TRBV20-1
cdr3_aa: CSAPDRDDEQYF

j_call: TRBJ2-7
v_call: TRBV20-1
cdr3_aa: CSANRGPYEQYF

j_call: TRBJ2-2
v_call: TRBV4-1
cdr3_aa: CASSQLGAPDTGELFF

j_call: TRBJ1-2
v_call: TRBV30
cdr3_aa: CAWSVSPHGYTF

j_call: TRBJ1-2
v_call: TRBV4-3
cdr3_aa: CASSQEFLRFRGYTF

j_call: TRBJ1-1
v_call: TRBV12-3/TRBV12-4
cdr3_aa: CASGSLGAFF

j_call: TRBJ2-4
v_call: TRBV4-3
cdr3_aa: CASSQEWDRKNIQYF

j_call: TRBJ2-3
v_call: TRBV6-5
cdr3_aa: CASSSGTGFADTQYF

j_call: TRBJ2-7
v_call: TRBV14
cdr3_aa: CASSRGRGISYEQYF

j_call: TRBJ2-1
v_call: TRBV19
cdr3_aa: CASRLSGAYDNEQFF

j_call: TRBJ1-5
v_call: TRBV6-2/TRBV6-3
cdr3_aa: CASTWTGGYQPQHF

j_call: TRBJ2-5
v_call: TRBV2
cdr3_aa: CASSDQRGERETQYF

j_call: TRBJ1-1
v_call: TRBV7-2
cdr3_aa: CASSLEGTGYTEAFF

j_call: TRBJ1-2
v_call: TRBV15
cdr3_aa: CATSRWFPPQGEDLYGYTF

j_call: TRBJ2-7
v_call: TRBV28
cdr3_aa: CASSLTSGRAYEQYF

j_call: TRBJ2-2
v_call: TRBV6-2/TRBV6-3
cdr3_aa: CASSSAGELFF

j_call: TRBJ2-6
v_call: TRBV6-5
cdr3_aa: CASSYQGIPFGANVLTF

j_call: TRBJ1-1
v_call: TRBV3-1
cdr3_aa: CASSQEETGRNTEAFF

j_call: TRBJ2-2
v_call: TRBV3-1
cdr3_aa: CASSQDQVSRTGELFF

j_call: TRBJ2-7
v_call: TRBV13
cdr3_aa: CASSPRGQGTYEQYF

j_call: TRBJ2-1
v_call: TRBV6-2/TRBV6-3
cdr3_aa: CASRQTGGASWNEQFF

j_call: TRBJ1-2
v_call: TRBV11-2
cdr3_aa: CASSLGRGRGSGGYTF

j_call: TRBJ1-2
v_call: TRBV4-1
cdr3_aa: CASSQGQDRVDGYTF

j_call: TRBJ2-7
v_call: TRBV20-1
cdr3_aa: CSASQGPFGYEQYF

j_call: TRBJ2-5
v_call: TRBV9
cdr3_aa: CASSLTGTSGGEEETQYF

j_call: TRBJ2-7
v_call: TRBV12-3/TRBV12-4
cdr3_aa: CASSFGGGSYEQYF

j_call: TRBJ2-7
v_call: TRBV10-3
cdr3_aa: CAVSTRDRGDEQYF

j_call: TRBJ2-7
v_call: TRBV3-1
cdr3_aa: CASSLEAGVSYEQYF

j_call: TRBJ2-7
v_call: TRBV4-1
cdr3_aa: CASSPRGTRGVSSYEQYF

j_call: TRBJ2-5
v_call: TRBV12-3/TRBV12-4
cdr3_aa: CASSISGEETQYF

j_call: TRBJ1-4
v_call: TRBV7-6
cdr3_aa: CASSLDPYNEKLFF

j_call: TRBJ2-3
v_call: TRBV18
cdr3_aa: CASSRKWRELADTQYF

j_call: TRBJ2-1
v_call: TRBV12-3/TRBV12-4
cdr3_aa: CASSLGGRNEQFF

j_call: TRBJ1-1
v_call: TRBV20-1
cdr3_aa: CSTAFYRGNTEAFF

j_call: TRBJ1-1
v_call: TRBV4-3
cdr3_aa: CASSQVYRRNTEAFF

j_call: TRBJ2-5
v_call: TRBV6-1
cdr3_aa: CASSPLSEKTQYF

j_call: TRBJ1-5
v_call: TRBV4-2
cdr3_aa: CASSQDRRDQPQHF

j_call: TRBJ2-1
v_call: TRBV5-1
cdr3_aa: CASSVGWGDRAYNEQFF

j_call: TRBJ2-7
v_call: TRBV27
cdr3_aa: CASSLGGRGYEQYF

j_call: TRBJ1-1
v_call: TRBV6-2/TRBV6-3
cdr3_aa: CASSYYTGARFEAFF

j_call: TRBJ2-7
v_call: TRBV6-1
cdr3_aa: CASLAGVSYEQYF

j_call: TRBJ2-7
v_call: TRBV30
cdr3_aa: CAWSWNRLYEQYF

j_call: TRBJ2-7
v_call: TRBV7-9
cdr3_aa: CASSVLYEQYF

j_call: TRBJ2-1
v_call: TRBV28
cdr3_aa: CASSLTTSIGAYNEQFF

j_call: TRBJ2-3
v_call: TRBV7-2
cdr3_aa: CASRLAQGSGRTDTQYF

j_call: TRBJ1-6
v_call: TRBV7-9
cdr3_aa: CASRSGKGGSDNSPLHF